This paragraph covers one T cell receptor (beta chain) sequence. This clonotype has at least ten counts. Its antigen remains unidentified. Nothing much larger sits one base from this clone, and base qualities are not available. The data are from a study of T-cell memory formation after mild COVID-19 (dated by TCRdb to the early 2020s). Describing the broader study: TCR sequence clusters from the two donors were largely donor specific. In a couple of donors, T-cell clones that expanded and contracted after mild COVID-19 were tracked by sequencing TCRalpha and TCRbeta repertoires over time. Two young, previously healthy adult volunteers made up the cohort, one male and one female. What the study reported, not specific to this receptor: Contracting CD4+ clones appeared mostly in the CM and EM memory subsets, whereas CD8+ clones were enriched in EMRA. The second-wave clones that peaked on day 37 were not confirmed to be SARS-CoV-2 specific. The detection of some responding clones in pre-infection memory suggests that pre-existing cross-reactive memory T cells joined the SARS-CoV-2 response. Balanced CD4/CD8 phenotypes were observed for clones contracting from day 15 to 85, whereas a bias towards CD4+ was observed for a second wave of clones expanding from day 15 to 37. Only two mild cases were covered in the study, and larger cohorts including severe cases with pre-infection samples were considered necessary.

The sequencer was an Illumina NovaSeq 6000. TCRalpha and TCRbeta cDNA libraries were constructed by 5'RACE with constant-segment primers, with sample barcodes and unique molecular identifiers being introduced. RNA was extracted from every sample with Trizol reagent. Library amplification was performed in two PCR steps, and a second sample barcode and Illumina TruSeq adapters were introduced in the second step. Libraries were sequenced on an Illumina NovaSeq with 2 x 150 bp paired-end reads. In the authors' own workflow: With migec v1.2.7, reads were demultiplexed and then collapsed into UMI-guided consensus sequences. Using mixcr v2.1.11, UMI consensuses were aligned to TRA and TRB V and J templates and then assembled into clonotypes. Expanded or contracted clonotypes were those called significant by both edgeR and NoisET, with noise models trained on biological replicates. For edgeR calls, a false discovery rate-adjusted p below 0.01 and a log2 fold-change threshold of 1 were applied. As an exploratory analysis of dynamics, max-normalized trajectories of the 1000 most abundant clonotypes were examined by PCA with hierarchical clustering. Each responding clone was given a CD4 or CD8 phenotype based on the CD4+ and CD8+ repertoires, which had been sequenced separately. Using fastp trimming at Q25 and MiXCR clonotype assembly, TCRdb reanalyzed the public sequencing data and kept in-frame beta chains. Identical CDR3 protein sequences are pooled into one entry, listed with their most common genes and DNA. TCRdb, rather than the study authors, made the V and J calls. This sample gives roughly 240,000 distinct CDR3 sequences in total; under 20% of them show up just once. The leading ten clones occupy roughly a fifth of the sample.

PBMCs were isolated by Ficoll-Paque density gradient centrifugation. The CDR3 covers 14 residues, taking in both the cysteine and the phenylalanine. Kept here is only the CDR3 DNA, which spans 42 bases and is read in frame from base 1. V lost 5 bases and J lost 9 bases; the stretch between them is 14 bases long. CDR1 and CDR2 are read off the germline V gene as MGHDK and SYGVNS. The sequenced material came from PBMCs or a T cell subset sorted from them (not recorded which). The TCR comes from a man aged 18 to 29 who had mild COVID-19 (a few samples of this study predate the infection). The sample titles of this study are shuffled in the database, so cell type and time point are left out; the donor was told from shared clones. The chain links TRBV25-1 with TRBJ1-6; the D gene cannot be named for sure. CDR3 sequence: CASSSRLLGSPLHF. The DNA reads TGTGCCAGCAGTTCGCGCCTGCTGGGTTCACCCCTCCACTTT.